Following are 24 T cell receptor beta chains from one sample sequenced in a study of neurological immune-mediated disorders. MiXCR, run by TCRdb on the 5' RACE reads, gives a single entry per CDR3 protein. Seen here are about 20,000 distinct CDR3 sequences, 2% to 3% observed once, and the top ten hold around 5.5%. The sequencing input was PBMCs. The source of these receptors is a woman in her late teens or twenties with multiple sclerosis.

The table lists this clonotype with many counts. The chain is built from TRBV20-1 and TRBJ2-1; a weak D match, TRBD1 (5 bases). The CDR3 is 14 residues long. Per germline, CDR1 DFQATT and CDR2 SNEGSKA (reference sequence). The ends were cut back, 6 bases at V and 1 base at J, with 13 bases in the middle. The DNA for the CDR3 is TGCAGTGCGCGCTTCAGGGTTTCCTACAATGAGCAGTTCTTC. Translating gives CSARFRVSYNEQFF.

This clonotype showed up many times. The rearrangement joins TRBV25-1 to TRBJ1-1, with 8 nucleotides matching TRBD1. The V and J ends lost 4 bases and 13 bases, in that order; junction bases with no gene match: 5. Germline-derived CDR1 and CDR2 are MGHDK and SYGVNS. The CDR3 length is 11 residues. CDR3 region: CASSGGQGGFF. The CDR3 DNA reads TGTGCCAGCAGTGGCGGACAGGGTGGTTTCTTT.

This clonotype was seen at least ten times. The CDR3 DNA is TGTGCCAGTAGCGACAGGGCCCTTGATTCACCCCTCCACTTT. Amino acids: CASSDRALDSPLHF. The chain recombines TRBV19 with TRBJ1-6; 7 bases align to TRBD1. Per germline, CDR1 LNHDA and CDR2 SQIVND (reference sequence). The junction had 7 bases not matched to a gene; V was cut back by 6 bases and J by 8 bases. This CDR3 contains 14 residues.

This clonotype came up many times. The V and J genes are TRBV10-3 and TRBJ2-1; 8 nucleotides match TRBD2. This CDR3 has 14 amino acids. Unmatched junction bases numbered 5, after V lost 6 bases and J lost 4 bases. Germline V gene lookup returns CDR1 ENHRY and CDR2 SYGVKD. This CDR3 reads CAIRRTSQYNEQFF. In nucleotides, the CDR3 is TGTGCCATCAGGAGGACTAGCCAATACAATGAGCAGTTCTTC.

Here the CDR3 reads CSARSGTSQETQYF. In DNA, the CDR3 is TGCAGTGCTAGAAGCGGGACTAGCCAAGAGACCCAGTACTTC. V is TRBV20-1 and J is TRBJ2-5, with 8 nucleotides matching TRBD2. Germline V gene lookup returns CDR1 DFQATT and CDR2 SNEGSKA (reference sequence). J gave up 1 base and V 2 bases, and 3 bases lay outside the gene matches. The CDR3 spans 14 residues.

Ten or more counts support this clonotype. This chain connects TRBV5-1 to TRBJ2-1; 8 bases align to TRBD2. CDR1 SGHRS and CDR2 YFSETQ come from the germline V gene. This CDR3 comprises 15 residues. V shed 3 bases and J 3 bases; nucleotides not matched to a gene: 5. The chain's CDR3 is CASSWTGTSYNEQFF. The DNA for the CDR3 is TGCGCCAGCAGCTGGACCGGGACTAGCTACAATGAGCAGTTCTTC.

This clonotype appeared many times. The chain uses TRBV6-2 or TRBV6-3 and TRBJ2-3; a possible D gene is TRBD2 (5 bases). Germline CDR1 reads MNHEY; CDR2 reads SVGEGT. CDR3 length: 14 amino acids. Trimming pared 5 bases from V and 2 bases from J, leaving 11 bases between. The CDR3 sequence is CASSPRVFTDTQYF. CDR3 DNA: TGTGCCAGCAGTCCGCGGGTTTTCACAGATACGCAGTATTTT.

This clonotype was recorded at least ten times. The chain uses TRBV12-3 or TRBV12-4 and TRBJ2-3; D gene unclear. Trimming removed 3 bases from V and 2 bases from J, with 12 bases in between. The CDR3 sequence is 15 residues long. In nucleotides, the CDR3 is TGTGCCAGCAGTTTGGGAACACCGTCCACAGATACGCAGTATTTT. Translation gives CASSLGTPSTDTQYF.

This clonotype was seen ten or more times. This chain connects TRBV20-1 to TRBJ1-1, with TRBD1 as a possible D gene (6 bases). Trimming pared 3 bases from V and 2 bases from J, leaving 16 bases between. Germline V CDR1 and CDR2: DFQATT, SNEGSKA (reference sequence). The CDR3 is made up of 15 amino acids. CDR3: CSARDYIQGNTEAFF. DNA of the CDR3: TGCAGTGCTAGGGACTATATACAGGGAAACACTGAAGCTTTCTTT.

This clonotype was detected ten times or more. The CDR3 is CASSPGTSGGYEQYF. The CDR3 coding sequence is TGTGCCAGCTCACCGGGGACTAGCGGGGGATACGAGCAGTACTTC. The rearrangement uses TRBV18 and TRBJ2-7, with TRBD2 matching over 14 bases. This CDR3 has 15 amino acids. Germline values: CDR1 KGHSH, CDR2 LQKENI. The ends lost 3 bases at V and 4 bases at J; junction bases unmatched: 2.

Points on this clonotype: A clone one base away is much larger, so this may be a read error. In this CDR3 the conserved last residue, phenylalanine or tryptophan, is missing, so a read error is likely. This sequence joins TRBV24-1 and TRBJ1-2; D perhaps matches TRBD1 (6 bases). Trimming removed 2 bases at V and 1 base at J, with 10 bases between. Germline CDR1 reads KGHDR; CDR2 reads SFDVKD. CDR3 size: 15 residues. CDR3 DNA sequence: TGTGCCACCAGTGATTCTTTCAGGGGTAACTATGGCTACACCGTC. Its protein is CATSDSFRGNYGYTV.

This clonotype was found many times. The chain links TRBV7-9 to TRBJ2-5, with 9 bases aligning to TRBD2. J was trimmed by 5 bases and V by 3 bases; bases with no gene match: 7. The germline V gene has CDR1 SEHNR and CDR2 FQNEAQ (reference sequence). The CDR3 has 15 residues. The CDR3 DNA reads as TGTGCCAGCAGCTTGGGTAGCGGGGGCGAGGAGACCCAGTACTTC. It is translated as CASSLGSGGEETQYF.

This clonotype was found many times. The chain recombines TRBV28 with TRBJ2-5, with D unclear. Trimming shortened V by 3 bases and J by 5 bases, and 7 bases separated the two germline ends. The germline V gene encodes CDR1 MDHEN and CDR2 SYDVKM. This CDR3 contains 12 residues. CDR3 sequence: CASSFRLETQYF. CDR3 sequence (DNA): TGTGCCAGCAGTTTCCGGTTGGAGACCCAGTACTTC.

This clonotype was picked up many times. The chain is built from TRBV20-1 and TRBJ1-4; the D gene is possibly TRBD1 (5 bases). The CDR3 sequence is 13 residues long. Germline lookup yields CDR1 DFQATT and CDR2 SNEGSKA (reference sequence). Trimming cost V 5 bases and J 0 bases, with 7 bases left between them. CDR3 residues: CSAGGATNEKLFF. In DNA form, the CDR3 reads TGCAGTGCTGGGGGTGCAACTAATGAAAAACTGTTTTTT.

This clonotype occurred many times. This chain joins TRBV5-1 and TRBJ2-7; D could derive from TRBD1 or TRBD2 (5 bases each). This CDR3 has 17 amino acids. Germline-derived CDR1 and CDR2 are SGHRS and YFSETQ. V lost 0 bases, J lost 0 bases, and 16 bases lay in between. CDR3 sequence (DNA): TGCGCCAGCAGCTTGGCCTCTCCGGGGACGACCTCCTACGAGCAGTACTTC. Amino acid sequence: CASSLASPGTTSYEQYF.

Ten or more counts support this clonotype. This chain uses TRBV11-3 with TRBJ2-1, with TRBD2 matching over 7 bases. Germline V gene sequence: CDR1 SGHNT, CDR2 YENEEA. With V trimmed by 1 base and J by 1 base, 7 bases remained unmatched. CDR3 size: 17 residues. In nucleotides, the CDR3 is TGTGCCAGCAGCTTAGGATCTAGCGGCCATTCCTACAATGAGCAGTTCTTC. Its translation: CASSLGSSGHSYNEQFF.

This chain connects TRBV20-1 to TRBJ2-7; maybe TRBD1 (6 bases). The CDR3 extends over 13 amino acids. Germline V lookup: CDR1 DFQATT, CDR2 SNEGSKA (reference sequence). Deletions cut 6 bases from V and 2 bases from J, with 14 bases between. The CDR3 DNA sequence: TGCAGTGCGAGACGGGACAACCCCTACGAGCAGTACTTC. It yields the protein CSARRDNPYEQYF.

This clonotype is deemed medium-sized. The chain uses TRBV20-1 and TRBJ2-3; D unresolved. Germline CDR1 reads DFQATT; CDR2 reads SNEGSKA (reference sequence). The V end was cut by 3 bases, the J end by 1 base, with 8 bases between. The CDR3 has 13 amino acids. The chain's CDR3 is CSASKPGTDTQYF. The CDR3, as DNA: TGCAGTGCTAGTAAGCCAGGCACAGATACGCAGTATTTT.

As regards this clonotype: Germline is not matched at one junction end, which may reflect a read error. The chain is built from TRBV20-1 and TRBJ1-6, with TRBD1 matching over 7 bases. CDR3 length: 14 residues. In germline, CDR1 is DFQATT, CDR2 SNEGSKA (reference sequence). The CDR3 loop is CSAREGQNNSPLNF. In nucleotides, the CDR3 is TGCAGTGCCAGGGAGGGACAGAATAATTCACCCCTCAACTTT.

About this clonotype itself: Because the CDR3 is missing its conserved closing phenylalanine or tryptophan, this is likely a read error. The CDR3 coding sequence is TGTGCCAGCAGCCCCGCTGCCGGGACAGGGGGCTCCTACGAGCAGTACAAC. Protein: CASSPAAGTGGSYEQYN. This chain links TRBV7-9 with TRBJ2-7; TRBD1 agrees at 11 bases. CDR3 length: 17 amino acids. Germline lookup yields CDR1 SEHNR and CDR2 FQNEAQ (reference sequence). The J segment lost 0 bases and the V segment lost 5 bases, leaving 9 bases of the junction unmatched.

This clonotype was seen at least ten times. The V gene is TRBV7-8, the J gene TRBJ2-1; TRBD2 aligns across 9 bases. Germline V gene sequence: CDR1 SGHVS, CDR2 FQNEAQ. The CDR3 contains 15 residues. Losses at the gene ends were 5 bases for V and 4 bases for J; bases not matched to a gene: 6. CDR3 sequence reads: CASSPLAGRYNEQFF. The CDR3 nucleotides are TGTGCCAGCAGCCCTCTAGCGGGAAGATACAATGAGCAGTTCTTC.

The V and J genes are TRBV11-1 and TRBJ2-7; D ambiguous. Germline CDR1 reads SGHAT; CDR2 reads FQDESV (reference sequence). The germline V and J ends were trimmed by 5 bases and 0 bases, with 14 bases remaining between them. There are 15 residues in the CDR3. The DNA of the CDR3 is TGTGCCAGCAGCCACTGGGGTAGGGACTCCTACGAGCAGTACTTC. Amino acid sequence: CASSHWGRDSYEQYF.

Many counts were recorded for this clonotype. V is TRBV9 and J is TRBJ2-3; D remains unclear. The CDR3 has 15 amino acids. Germline V CDR1 and CDR2: SGDLS, YYNGEE. Trimming took 0 bases from V and 0 from J, leaving 8 bases between them. This CDR3 is CASSVGRVSTDTQYF. For the CDR3, the DNA is TGTGCCAGCAGCGTAGGACGGGTGAGCACAGATACGCAGTATTTT.

This clonotype ranks as medium-sized. A single base separates this from a much larger clone, so it may be a read error. Lacking the conserved final phenylalanine or tryptophan, this CDR3 likely reflects a read error. The chain employs TRBV7-9 and TRBJ2-5, with D perhaps matching TRBD1 (5 bases). V was pared by 6 bases and J by 3 bases, with 17 bases between. Germline V gene data show CDR1 as SEHNR and CDR2 as FQNEAQ (reference sequence). The CDR3 contains 15 residues. DNA of the CDR3: TGTGCCAGCAGTTCCCCCAGACAGACGAAAGAGACCCAGTACTGC. Residues: CASSSPRQTKETQYC.